This T cell receptor beta chain originates from a study of Ad26.COV2.S vaccination and SARS-CoV-2 variants. TCRdb keeps only in-frame clones here, not all; method: immunoSEQ multiplex PCR. Counted here are approximately 300,000 clones, around four fifths occurring once; the ten biggest clones make up 2.1%. The treatment was: roughly 20 received Ad26.COV2.S at low or high dose, single or two shots; about 5 received placebo; per-sample allocation not given. Each sample was drawn 63 days after the first injection (of vaccine or placebo). The CDR3 is 15 residues long. Germline assignment: CDR1 MNHEY and CDR2 SVGAGI. V was shortened by 5 bases and J by 7 bases, with 21 bases between the two germline ends.

The sequence derives from a person between 18 and 60 years old who received the Ad26.COV2.S COVID-19 vaccine or a placebo. The sequenced sample was peripheral blood, obtained in a trial of Ad26.COV2.S vaccine versus placebo. This chain joins TRBV6-5 and TRBJ2-7, with D tentatively TRBD1 (5 bases). CDR3 region: CASSTTEGAPREQYF. CDR3 DNA: TGTGCCAGCAGTACTACAGAAGGGGCCCCTAGGGAGCAGTACTTC.